This entry lists 5 T cell receptor beta chains sequenced from one sample in a study of OX40 agonist ivuxolimab in advanced cancers. Profiled with immunoSEQ multiplex PCR; TCRdb holds only in-frame clones, not every one. The repertoire has 45,000 or so clones, about 88% of them found once; the top ten carry 1.1%. The source material was CD4+ or CD8+ T cells sorted from blood, sampled in a trial of the OX40 agonist ivuxolimab. Source of these receptors: an adult with an advanced solid tumor such as melanoma, head and neck, liver or kidney cancer.

The V gene is TRBV30, the J gene TRBJ2-7, with TRBD2 matching 9 bases. Germline CDR1 is GTSNPN and CDR2 is SVGIG (reference sequence). V dropped 8 bases and J dropped 2; count of bases not matched to a gene: 7. The CDR3 length is 13 residues. In nucleotides, the CDR3 is TGTGCCGCAGGGCTAGCGGGACCCTACGAGCAGTACTTC. It codes for CAAGLAGPYEQYF.

In regard to this clone: A read error may account for a junction end that differs from germline. The chain uses TRBV7-7 and TRBJ2-1; tentatively, D is TRBD1 (5 bases). Germline CDR1 reads SSHAT; CDR2 reads FNYEAQ (reference sequence). The CDR3 extends over 14 amino acids. CDR3 in amino acids: CASSLSRGSNEQFF. The CDR3 bases are TGTGCTAGCAGCTTATCTAGGGGTAGCAATGAGCAGTTCTTC.

This clone came up once. V usage is TRBV5-4 and J usage is TRBJ2-3; 7 bases map to TRBD2. V gave up 6 bases and J gave up 7 bases; unmatched junction bases: 8. CDR1 SGHNT and CDR2 YYREEE come from the germline V gene (reference sequence). The CDR3 runs 13 residues. CDR3 sequence: CASKGGSSNTQYF. The CDR3 DNA reads as TGTGCCAGCAAGGGCGGGAGCTCAAATACGCAGTATTTT.

The V call is TRBV30, the J call TRBJ1-2, with TRBD1 matching over 7 bases. After removal of 0 bases from V and 4 bases from J, the junction contained 8 bases not matched to a gene. The CDR3 has 15 amino acids. Germline-derived CDR1 and CDR2 are GTSNPN and SVGIG (reference sequence). CDR3 nucleotides: TGTGCCTGGAGTGTTGGAGACAGGGCCTCCTATGGCTACACCTTC. Amino acid sequence: CAWSVGDRASYGYTF.

The rearrangement links TRBV27 to TRBJ1-6; D is ambiguous. CDR1 and CDR2 (germline): MNHEY, SMNVEV (reference sequence). There are 15 residues in the CDR3. The V end lost 6 bases, the J end lost 5 bases, and 14 bases lay between the germline ends. The CDR3 bases are TGTGCCAGCAGCCGAGATCTGTTCGATAATTCACCCCTCCACTTT. Translating gives CASSRDLFDNSPLHF.